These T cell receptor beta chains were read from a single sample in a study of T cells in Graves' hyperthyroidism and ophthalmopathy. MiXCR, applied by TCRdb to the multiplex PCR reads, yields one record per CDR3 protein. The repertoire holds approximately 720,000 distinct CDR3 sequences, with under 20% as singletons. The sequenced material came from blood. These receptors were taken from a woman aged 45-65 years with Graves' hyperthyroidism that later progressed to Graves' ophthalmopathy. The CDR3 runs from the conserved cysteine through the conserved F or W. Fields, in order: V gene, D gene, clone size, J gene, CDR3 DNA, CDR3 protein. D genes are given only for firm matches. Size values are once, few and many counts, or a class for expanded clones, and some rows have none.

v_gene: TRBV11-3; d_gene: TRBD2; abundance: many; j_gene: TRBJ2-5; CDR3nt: TGTGCCAGCAGCTTAGCTAGCGGGGGGCCCCAGTACTTC; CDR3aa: CASSLASGGPQYF
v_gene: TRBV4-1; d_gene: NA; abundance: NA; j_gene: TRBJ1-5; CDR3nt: TGCGCCAGCAGCCAATACAGGGATAGCAATCAGCCCCAGCATTTT; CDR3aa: CASSQYRDSNQPQHF
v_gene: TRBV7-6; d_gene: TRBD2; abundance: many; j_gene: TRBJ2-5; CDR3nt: TGTGCCAGCAGCTTAGGGCTAGCGGGGCAAGAGACCCAGTACTTC; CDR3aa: CASSLGLAGQETQYF
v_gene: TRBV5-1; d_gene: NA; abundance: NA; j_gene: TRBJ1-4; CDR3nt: TGCGCCAGCAGCTTCTTGGGCTATGCAACTAATGAAAAACTGTTTTTT; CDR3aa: CASSFLGYATNEKLFF
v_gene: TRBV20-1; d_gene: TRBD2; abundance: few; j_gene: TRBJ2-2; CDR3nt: TGCAGTGCCCAGGGTGGGGGTAGCGGGGACTTCACCGGGGAGCTGTTTTTT; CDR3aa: CSAQGGGSGDFTGELFF
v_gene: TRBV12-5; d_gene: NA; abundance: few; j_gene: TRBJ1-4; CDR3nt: TGTGCTAGTGGTTTGGGGCAGGGAGGCGAAAAACTGTTTTTT; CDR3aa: CASGLGQGGEKLFF
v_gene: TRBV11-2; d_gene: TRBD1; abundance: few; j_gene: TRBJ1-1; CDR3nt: TGTGCCAGCAGCTTAGAGGACAGGGGGCGAGCTTTCTTT; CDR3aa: CASSLEDRGRAFF
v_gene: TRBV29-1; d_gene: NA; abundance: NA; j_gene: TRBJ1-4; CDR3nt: TGCAGCGTTCTGGGCTCGACTAATGAAAAACTGTTTTTT; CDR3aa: CSVLGSTNEKLFF
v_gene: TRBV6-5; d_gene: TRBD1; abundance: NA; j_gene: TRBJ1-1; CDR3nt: TGTGCCAGCAGTTACGTTCTGAGGGGGCGAGATGGCACTGAAGCTTTCTTT; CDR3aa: CASSYVLRGRDGTEAFF
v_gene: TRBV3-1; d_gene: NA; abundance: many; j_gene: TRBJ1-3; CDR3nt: TGTGCCAGCAGCCAAGACAGCTCTGGAAACACCATATATTTT; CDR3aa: CASSQDSSGNTIYF
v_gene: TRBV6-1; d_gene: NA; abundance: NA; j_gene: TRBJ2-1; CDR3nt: TGTGCCAGCGCGGGAAACGACAGGTCGATCTACAATGAGCAGTTCTTC; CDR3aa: CASAGNDRSIYNEQFF
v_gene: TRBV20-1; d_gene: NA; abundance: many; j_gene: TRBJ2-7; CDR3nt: TGCAGTGCTAGTTCCAGGAGCTCCTACGAGCAGTACTTC; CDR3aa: CSASSRSSYEQYF
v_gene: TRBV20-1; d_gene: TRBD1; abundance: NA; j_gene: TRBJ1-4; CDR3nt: TGCAGTGCCTCCAACGGACAGGGGATGAATAATGAAAAACTGTTTTTT; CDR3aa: CSASNGQGMNNEKLFF
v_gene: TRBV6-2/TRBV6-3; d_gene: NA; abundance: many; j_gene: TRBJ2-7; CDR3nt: TGTGCCAGCAGTTACGGGTTAAGGGTGGACGAGCAGTACTTC; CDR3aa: CASSYGLRVDEQYF
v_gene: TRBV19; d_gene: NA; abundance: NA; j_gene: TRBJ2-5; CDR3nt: TGTGCCAGTAGTATAGAAGCCAGGGTACGAGAGACCCAGTACTTC; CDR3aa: CASSIEARVRETQYF
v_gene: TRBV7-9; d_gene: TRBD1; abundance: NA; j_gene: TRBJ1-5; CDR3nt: TGTGCCAGCAGCACCTTGACAGGGTACAATCAGCCCCAGCATTTT; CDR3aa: CASSTLTGYNQPQHF
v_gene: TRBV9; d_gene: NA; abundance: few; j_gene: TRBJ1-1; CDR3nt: TGTGCCAGCAGCGTAGTGAGGGATGCTGAAGCTTTCTTT; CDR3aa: CASSVVRDAEAFF
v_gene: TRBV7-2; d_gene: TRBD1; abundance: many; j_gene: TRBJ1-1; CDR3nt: TGTGCCAGCAGAAAAGGACAGGTGAACACTGAAGCTTTCTTT; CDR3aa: CASRKGQVNTEAFF
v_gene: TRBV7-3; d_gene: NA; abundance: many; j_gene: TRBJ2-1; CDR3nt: TGTGCCAGCAGCTTAGGTGGCAACCGCGAGGATGAGCAGTTCTTC; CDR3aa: CASSLGGNREDEQFF
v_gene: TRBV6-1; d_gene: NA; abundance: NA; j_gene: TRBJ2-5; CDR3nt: TGTGCCAGCAGTGTTAGTTTGACAGGCGGGGGAGAGACCCAGTACTTC; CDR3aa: CASSVSLTGGGETQYF
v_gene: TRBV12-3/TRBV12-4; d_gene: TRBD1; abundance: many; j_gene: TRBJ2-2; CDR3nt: TGTGCCAGCAGCCAAGACCGACCGGGACAGGGTATCCCAATCAACACCGGGGAGCTGTTTTTT; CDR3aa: CASSQDRPGQGIPINTGELFF
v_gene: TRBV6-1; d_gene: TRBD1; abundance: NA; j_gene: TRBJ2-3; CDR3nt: TGTGCCAGCAGTAGGGGCCGGACAGGGAGCACAGATACGCAGTATTTT; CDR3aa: CASSRGRTGSTDTQYF
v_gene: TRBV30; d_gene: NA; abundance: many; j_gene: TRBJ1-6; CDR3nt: TGTGCCTGGAGTGCGGGAGGCGACTATAATTCACCCCTCCACTTT; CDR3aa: CAWSAGGDYNSPLHF
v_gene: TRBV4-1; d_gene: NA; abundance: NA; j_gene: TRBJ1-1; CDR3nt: TGCGCCAGCAGCCAAGGAGCCCTTGGGGTCACTGAAGCTTTCTTT; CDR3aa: CASSQGALGVTEAFF
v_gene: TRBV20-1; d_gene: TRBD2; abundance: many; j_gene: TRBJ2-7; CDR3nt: TGCAGTGCTAGAGGGACTAGCGGGGGACAACTAGTCTACGAGCAGTACTTC; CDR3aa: CSARGTSGGQLVYEQYF
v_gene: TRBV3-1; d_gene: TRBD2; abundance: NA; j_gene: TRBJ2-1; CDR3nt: TGTGCCAGCAGCCGTCCTAGCGGGGGTGGCTACAATGAGCAGTTCTTC; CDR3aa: CASSRPSGGGYNEQFF
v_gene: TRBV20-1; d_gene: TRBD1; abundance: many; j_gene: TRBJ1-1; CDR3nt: TGCAGTGCTAGATCCTCAACCATGGACAGGGCCATCACTGAAGCTTTCTTT; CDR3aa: CSARSSTMDRAITEAFF
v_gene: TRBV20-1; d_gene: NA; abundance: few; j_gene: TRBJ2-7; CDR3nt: TGCAGTGCTAGGGGAAGCGGTAGCGAGCAGTACTTC; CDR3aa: CSARGSGSEQYF
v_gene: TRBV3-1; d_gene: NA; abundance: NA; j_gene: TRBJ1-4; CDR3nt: TGTGCCAGCAGCCACGGGTATGGGGATGAAAAACTGTTTTTT; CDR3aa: CASSHGYGDEKLFF
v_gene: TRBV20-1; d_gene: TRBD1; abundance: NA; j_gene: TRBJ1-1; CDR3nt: TGCAGTGCCAAGACAGGGGGCGGGAACACTGAAGCTTTCTTT; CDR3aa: CSAKTGGGNTEAFF
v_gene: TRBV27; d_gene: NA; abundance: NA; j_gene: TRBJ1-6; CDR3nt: TGTGCCAGCAGTTTTACATCAGAAAATAATTCACCCCTCCACTTT; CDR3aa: CASSFTSENNSPLHF
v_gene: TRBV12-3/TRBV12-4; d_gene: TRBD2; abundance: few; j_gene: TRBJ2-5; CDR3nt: TGTGCCAGCAGCGATCGAGGACTAGCAGAAGAGACCCAGTACTTC; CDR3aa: CASSDRGLAEETQYF
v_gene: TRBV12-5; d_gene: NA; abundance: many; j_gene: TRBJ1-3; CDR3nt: TGTGCTAGTGGTCAACCAGGACTGGGAAACACCATATATTTT; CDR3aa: CASGQPGLGNTIYF
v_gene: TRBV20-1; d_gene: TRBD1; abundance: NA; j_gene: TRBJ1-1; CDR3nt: TGCAGTGCTAAGACGTGGGACAGTTTGAACACTGAAGCTTTCTTT; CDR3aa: CSAKTWDSLNTEAFF
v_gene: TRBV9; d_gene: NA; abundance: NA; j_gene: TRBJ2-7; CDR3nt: TGTGCCAGCAGCGTAGCGGACGGTGACTACGAGCAGTACTTC; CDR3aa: CASSVADGDYEQYF
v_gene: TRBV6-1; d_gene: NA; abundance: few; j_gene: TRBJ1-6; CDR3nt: TGTGCCAGCAGTGAAGTTACAGTCACCCACTCACCCCTCCACTTT; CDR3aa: CASSEVTVTHSPLHF
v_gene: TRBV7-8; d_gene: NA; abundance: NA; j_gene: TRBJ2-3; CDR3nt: TGTGCCAGCAGCTCCCCCGGGGTGCACCCAAACACAGATACGCAGTATTTT; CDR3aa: CASSSPGVHPNTDTQYF